The rows below give T cell receptor beta chains drawn from one sample of a study of spatial heterogeneity in lung cancer. TCRdb reprocessed the 5' RACE reads with MiXCR, giving one entry per CDR3 protein. The sample comprises roughly 40,000 distinct CDR3 sequences, approximately 6.3% of which are singletons, and 43% rests with the top ten. The sample in question was PBMCs, obtained at surgery. These receptors were collected from a female donor with early-stage non-small cell lung cancer. CDR3s leave out the opening cysteine and the closing phenylalanine or tryptophan.

TRBV9 ASSATDSNTEAF
TRBV6-5 ASNEAMNTEAF
TRBV6-5 ASSRRSGTDTQY
TRBV12-5 ASGPGTGQGDTQY
TRBV6-6 ASKKGGSTDTQY
TRBV27 ASSSPGLQAKNIQY
TRBV6-5 ASTPYATANTEAF
TRBV9 ASSSRTGLGTEAF
TRBV20-1 SARLRASGNTIY
TRBV5-1 ASTPGDTVGETQY
TRBV11-2 ASSLVANSNQPQH